Listed below are T cell receptor beta chains from one sample, sequenced in a study of beta chain features in type 1 diabetes. Here immunoSEQ multiplex PCR was the method, and the copy in TCRdb shows in-frame clones only, minus some. This table holds about 710,000 clones, roughly 13% found once. Sequenced input: naive CD4+ T cells from blood. These receptors were obtained from a man in his late teens or twenties with type 1 diabetes. Both conserved end residues are part of each CDR3. The D gene is left open where the match is weak. A clone size is listed for some rows: how often the clone was seen (once, few, many), or a class if it is expanded.

j_gene | abundance | d_gene | v_gene | CDR3nt | CDR3aa
TRBJ1-1 | NA | NA | TRBV29-1 | TGCAGCGTTGATCAGCTTCTGAACACTGAAGCTTTCTTT | CSVDQLLNTEAFF
TRBJ1-1 | NA | NA | TRBV19 | TGTGCCAGTAGCGGGCCGGGACTCCGAGCTTTCTTT | CASSGPGLRAFF
TRBJ2-1 | NA | NA | TRBV5-1 | TGCGCCAGCAGCCCGGGAAGCGGTAGCTCCTACAATGAGCAGTTCTTC | CASSPGSGSSYNEQFF
TRBJ2-3 | few | NA | TRBV11-2 | TGTGCCAGCAGCTTAGGAGGGGCAGATACGCAGTATTTT | CASSLGGADTQYF
TRBJ2-1 | NA | TRBD2 | TRBV30 | TGTGCCTGGAGTCTAGCGGGGGGGCCGGGTGAGCAGTTCTTC | CAWSLAGGPGEQFF
TRBJ2-7 | few | TRBD1 | TRBV2 | TGTGCCAGCAGTGAGGTTTCAGGGGGTCTCTACGAGCAGTACTTC | CASSEVSGGLYEQYF
TRBJ2-7 | few | NA | TRBV11-2 | TGTGCCAGCAGCTCCCTCGTGGCAGGCCACCACTACGAGCAGTACTTC | CASSSLVAGHHYEQYF
TRBJ1-5 | NA | TRBD1 | TRBV25-1 | TGTGCCAGCCCAGGGGGAGGCAATCAGCCCCAGCATTTT | CASPGGGNQPQHF
TRBJ2-5 | few | NA | TRBV7-2 | TGTGCCAGCAGCTCCGGGCCGCAAGAGACCCAGTACTTC | CASSSGPQETQYF
TRBJ1-1 | NA | TRBD1 | TRBV10-3 | TGTGCCAGCGGGACAGGGGCGACTCGAGGTACTGAAGCTTTCTTT | CASGTGATRGTEAFF
TRBJ1-5 | few | NA | TRBV28 | TGTGCCACCAGCGTGGGCAATCAGCCCCAGCATTTT | CATSVGNQPQHF
TRBJ2-5 | few | TRBD2 | TRBV10-2 | TGCGCCAGCAGTACTACGGGAGGAATAGAGACCCAGTACTTC | CASSTTGGIETQYF
TRBJ2-5 | NA | NA | TRBV11-2 | TGTGCCAGCAGCTTAAATCAAGAGACCCAGTACTTC | CASSLNQETQYF
TRBJ1-4 | NA | TRBD1 | TRBV25-1 | TGTGCCAGCAGTGAATCTGGGACAGCAAATGAAAAACTGTTTTTT | CASSESGTANEKLFF
TRBJ1-2 | few | NA | TRBV27 | TGTGCCAGCAGGAGCGGACAGAATTCGTATGGCTACACCTTC | CASRSGQNSYGYTF
TRBJ2-2 | few | NA | TRBV5-4 | TGTGCCAGCAGCATTAGCGTCAACGGGGAGCTGTTTTTT | CASSISVNGELFF
TRBJ2-6 | NA | NA | TRBV7-2 | TGTGCCAGCAGCTTAATTACACAGGGTTCCTCTGGGGCCAACGTCCTGACTTTC | CASSLITQGSSGANVLTF
TRBJ2-3 | few | TRBD2 | TRBV10-3 | TGTGCCATCACAGCGGGAGGGCCTAGGGCAGATACGCAGTATTTT | CAITAGGPRADTQYF
TRBJ2-1 | NA | TRBD2 | TRBV7-2 | TGTGCCAGCAGCCGAGCCGGGACTAGCGGGGGGAATGAGCAGTTCTTC | CASSRAGTSGGNEQFF
TRBJ2-5 | few | TRBD1 | TRBV18 | TGTGCCAGCTCACATAACTCCGGGACAGGGGCTCCAGAGACCCAGTACTTC | CASSHNSGTGAPETQYF
TRBJ2-5 | NA | NA | TRBV7-6 | TGTGCCAGCAGCTCCGGGACACTGAAGCAAGAGACCCAGTACTTC | CASSSGTLKQETQYF
TRBJ2-2 | NA | NA | TRBV11-1 | TGTGCCAGCACCACCTCGGGGAACACCGGGGAGCTGTTTTTT | CASTTSGNTGELFF
TRBJ1-1 | NA | NA | TRBV30 | TGTGCCTGGATGGAGGGCGTGTGGGACACTGAAGCTTTCTTT | CAWMEGVWDTEAFF
TRBJ2-3 | few | NA | TRBV7-2 | TGTGCCAGCAGCTCCCTGGCTAGCCGATCCACAGATACGCAGTATTTT | CASSSLASRSTDTQYF
TRBJ2-5 | NA | TRBD2 | TRBV28 | TGTGCCAGCAGGGGAGGGTCCCAAGAGACCCAGTACTTC | CASRGGSQETQYF
TRBJ2-7 | NA | NA | TRBV30 | TGTGCCTGGACCGGCCAAGCGTATTACGAGCAGTACTTC | CAWTGQAYYEQYF
TRBJ2-1 | few | NA | TRBV6-5 | TGTGCCACCACGGCTAGTTCCCACAATGAGCAGTTCTTC | CATTASSHNEQFF
TRBJ2-5 | few | TRBD2 | TRBV7-9 | TGTGCCACCACGGGGACTAGCCAAGAGACCCAGTACTTC | CATTGTSQETQYF
TRBJ2-1 | NA | TRBD2 | TRBV7-9 | TGTGCCAGCAGAGACAGCGGGGGGAACAATGAGCAGTTCTTC | CASRDSGGNNEQFF
TRBJ1-2 | few | NA | TRBV30 | TGTGCCTGGAGTGCAGACAGCCTCTATGGCTACACCTTC | CAWSADSLYGYTF
TRBJ2-5 | NA | TRBD2 | TRBV28 | TGTGCCAGCAGCTCTGGGAGGGAAGAGACCCAGTACTTC | CASSSGREETQYF
TRBJ2-1 | NA | TRBD1 | TRBV5-1 | TGCGCCAGCAGCGTGGGACAGGTCAATGAGCAGTTCTTC | CASSVGQVNEQFF
TRBJ2-1 | NA | NA | TRBV5-1 | TGCGCCAGCAGCCGCTACAATGAGCAGTTCTTC | CASSRYNEQFF
TRBJ1-4 | NA | NA | TRBV29-1 | TGCAGCGTTGAGGGACTTGGGGAAAAACTGTTTTTT | CSVEGLGEKLFF
TRBJ2-5 | NA | TRBD2 | TRBV5-1 | TGCGCCAGCAGCTTTGGGACTAGCGGGAGGAAGGGAGAGACCCAGTACTTC | CASSFGTSGRKGETQYF
TRBJ2-4 | few | NA | TRBV4-1 | TGCGCCAGCAGCCAAGGGATTCCGTTAGGGGCCAAAAACATTCAGTACTTC | CASSQGIPLGAKNIQYF
TRBJ2-1 | few | TRBD2 | TRBV5-1 | TGCGCCAGCAGCTTGGATACGGGAGGGTCCTACAATGAGCAGTTCTTC | CASSLDTGGSYNEQFF
TRBJ1-6 | NA | TRBD1 | TRBV5-4 | TGTGCCAGCAGCACTAAACCGGGACAGAGCAATTCACCCCTCCACTTT | CASSTKPGQSNSPLHF
TRBJ2-3 | few | TRBD2 | TRBV27 | TGTGCCAGCAAGGGACTAGCGAGCACAGATACGCAGTATTTT | CASKGLASTDTQYF
TRBJ2-3 | NA | NA | TRBV14 | TGTGCCAGCAGCACGGGACCTCGCACAGATACGCAGTATTTT | CASSTGPRTDTQYF
TRBJ2-3 | once | TRBD2 | TRBV28 | TGTGCCAGCAGGGTAGCGGGGATCACAGATACGCAGTATTTT | CASRVAGITDTQYF
TRBJ1-1 | few | NA | TRBV6-5 | TGTGCCAGCAAACAGGGATTGAACACTGAAGCTTTCTTT | CASKQGLNTEAFF
TRBJ1-2 | NA | TRBD1 | TRBV29-1 | TGCAGCGTAGGAGGGACAGGTTTAGACACCTTC | CSVGGTGLDTF
TRBJ2-5 | NA | TRBD1 | TRBV5-6 | TGTGCCAGCAGCGACAGGGGTGCGGGAGAGACCCAGTACTTC | CASSDRGAGETQYF
TRBJ2-7 | few | TRBD1 | TRBV6-6 | TGTGCCGGCAACAGGGGGCTTGGGTACGAGCAGTACTTC | CAGNRGLGYEQYF
TRBJ2-7 | few | NA | TRBV5-1 | TGCGCCAGCAGCTTATCAGACGGCTACGAGCAGTACTTC | CASSLSDGYEQYF
TRBJ2-5 | NA | TRBD2 | TRBV7-9 | TGTGCCAGCAGCTTCCTAGCGGGAGTAGAGACCCAGTACTTC | CASSFLAGVETQYF
TRBJ2-1 | few | NA | TRBV5-4 | TGTGCCAGCAGCCGAGGGGGGAGCTCCTACAATGAGCAGTTCTTC | CASSRGGSSYNEQFF
TRBJ2-7 | NA | NA | TRBV6-1 | TGTGCCAGCAGTGAAGTGGGGGCCTACGAGCAGTACTTC | CASSEVGAYEQYF
TRBJ2-7 | NA | NA | TRBV15 | TGTGCCACCAGCAGAGGTGGTCCAGGAGGCGAGCAGTACTTC | CATSRGGPGGEQYF
TRBJ2-2 | NA | NA | TRBV2 | TGTGCCAGCAGTGAACAAGGGCCCGGCGGGGAGCTGTTTTTT | CASSEQGPGGELFF
TRBJ2-3 | NA | TRBD2 | TRBV25-1 | TGTGCCAGCAGCCCCGGGGGGGTACATACGCAGTATTTT | CASSPGGVHTQYF
TRBJ2-7 | NA | NA | TRBV6-5 | TGTGCCAGCAGCCCGGCCTACGAGCAGTACTTC | CASSPAYEQYF
TRBJ2-3 | few | TRBD1 | TRBV2 | TGTGCCAGTTCGGACAGGGGTACAGATACGCAGTATTTT | CASSDRGTDTQYF
TRBJ2-7 | few | NA | TRBV5-1 | TGCGCCAGCAGCTCGCTCCGGGCGGGATCCAACGAGCAGTACTTC | CASSSLRAGSNEQYF
TRBJ2-3 | few | NA | TRBV5-1 | TGCGCCAGCAGCTTGGCCTCGGGGGCAGATACGCAGTATTTT | CASSLASGADTQYF
TRBJ1-5 | NA | NA | TRBV30 | TGTGCCTGGGAGGAACCGGGCCAGCCCCAGCATTTT | CAWEEPGQPQHF
TRBJ2-5 | NA | TRBD1 | TRBV2 | TGTGCCAGCAGGGGGGACAGGGGGCCTCAAGAGACCCAGTACTTC | CASRGDRGPQETQYF
TRBJ2-7 | NA | NA | TRBV6-6 | TGTGCCAGCAGTTACGGAGGACCAAATACCTACGAGCAGTACTTC | CASSYGGPNTYEQYF